This T cell receptor beta chain was profiled in a study of neurological immune-mediated disorders. Broader study findings: Expanded clones shared no identical CDR3 amino acid sequences across subjects, which suggested private TCR-beta repertoires in all groups.

This clonotype was counted many times. Its target is not known. Trimming removed 0 bases at V and 3 bases at J, with 12 bases between. The CDR3 is 15 residues long. CDR1 LGHDT and CDR2 YNNKEL come from the germline V gene (reference sequence). Regarding time point: technical triplicate 2. With 10-nucleotide random UMIs included, cDNA was synthesized by 5'RACE. TCRdb re-analysed the 5' RACE reads in MiXCR, keeping a single row per CDR3 protein. Here the sample spans about 55,000 distinct CDR3 sequences, approximately 25% being singletons. The chain joins TRBV3-1 to TRBJ2-7; possibly TRBD1 or TRBD2 for D (5 bases each). The clonotype was recovered from a man in his sixties with HTLV-1-associated myelopathy (HAM/TSP). What was sequenced was PBMCs. The CDR3, as DNA: TGTGCCAGCAGCCAAGATCCCGGGACGTACTACGAGCAGTACTTC. Protein product: CASSQDPGTYYEQYF.